This T cell receptor (beta chain) stems from a study of shared clonotypes between healthy human individuals. As defined, naive CD8 cells were CD45RO-negative and positively selected for CCR7, with terminally differentiated effector memory CD45RA+ cells excluded. Notes on the study in general: The four-donor shared clonotypes exceeded non-shared clonotypes in generation probability, with non-shared ones scoring lower.

To note about this clone: Its specificity is not known.

TCRdb's copy holds only in-frame clones and misses some; the assay was immunoSEQ multiplex PCR. This sample has about 2.2 million clones, with 85% to 95% found just once. The sequence was collected from a man younger than 35 in good health. Some clones in this sample may be carry-over from other donors' samples. Sequenced: naive CD8+ T cells from PBMCs.

CDR3: CASSLTTVSYEQYF. As DNA, the CDR3 is TGTGCCAGCAGTTTAACGACAGTCTCCTACGAGCAGTACTTC. The chain links TRBV27 to TRBJ2-7, with a weak D call TRBD1 (5 bases). This CDR3 has 14 amino acids. Germline assignment: CDR1 MNHEY and CDR2 SMNVEV (reference sequence). The V end was cut by 2 bases, the J end by 0 bases, with 8 bases between.